The following is a TCR beta chain sequence with its context. The data were obtained in a study of blood T cell repertoires in COVID-19. Libraries were prepared by immunoSEQ multiplex PCR; TCRdb keeps only in-frame clonotypes and omits some of them. Altogether some 360,000 clones are present, roughly 89% being singletons, with the ten largest covering 3% to 4.5%. Seattle participants joined during active infection and were tracked over time. The CDR3 is 13 residues long. Germline assignment: CDR1 MGHDK and CDR2 SYGVNS. Trimming shortened V by 4 bases and J by 7 bases, and 13 bases separated the two germline ends.

The specimen was peripheral blood. The genes are TRBV25-1 and TRBJ1-2; D call uncertain. The receptor comes from an older woman with COVID-19, enrolled during active disease. CDR3 in DNA: TGTGCCAGCAGTGGCGGGCGGGGAACTGGCTACACCTTC. The encoded protein is CASSGGRGTGYTF.